The clone carrying this TCR beta chain has just one count. The data were taken from a study of shared clonotypes between healthy human individuals. Trimming cost V 0 bases and J 2 bases, with 16 bases left between them. The CDR3 length is 17 residues. Germline V CDR1 and CDR2: SGHNT, YYREEE (reference sequence). Measured with immunoSEQ multiplex PCR; TCRdb has only the in-frame clones, and not every one. The sample includes about 1.5 million clones, around 97% of them seen just once. Sequencing was performed on naive CD4+ T cells sorted from blood. Subset in this sample: CD45RA+ positively selected. The V gene is TRBV5-4, the J gene TRBJ2-3; a possible D gene is TRBD2 (6 bases). The receptor was isolated from a young man in good health. As DNA, the CDR3 is TGTGCCAGCAGCTTGGCCTGGGGTAGCGGACCCACAGATACGCAGTATTTT. The encoded protein is CASSLAWGSGPTDTQYF. The complete variable domain, with remaining parts taken from reference TRBV5-4 and TRBJ2-3, reads ETGVTQSPTHLIKTRGQQVTLRCSSQSGHNTVSWYQQALGQGPQFIFQYYREEENGRGNFPPRFSGLQFPNYSSELNVNALELDDSALYLCASSLAWGSGPTDTQYFGPGTRLTVL.